Below, 26 T cell receptor beta chains from the same sample are listed, as sequenced in a study of CD4 T cells in relation to SARS-CoV-2 and coronaviruses. For these receptors, no antigen is known. Profiled with immunoSEQ multiplex PCR; TCRdb holds only in-frame clones, not every one. Among about 36,000 clones listed, over 70% were seen once. Sequencing input: memory CD4+ T cells from PBMCs, cultured in vitro. These receptors originate from an adult with COVID-19.

The V gene is TRBV2, the J gene TRBJ1-2, with no clear D. Germline V gene sequence: CDR1 SNHLY, CDR2 FYNNEI. V shed 9 bases and J shed 8 bases, with 19 bases lying between them. This CDR3 has 13 residues. The CDR3 sequence: CASEGGRVDGYTF. The CDR3 DNA follows: TGTGCCAGTGAGGGCGGGCGAGTCGACGGCTACACCTTC.

CDR3 sequence: CASRPGLSTDTQYF. In DNA form, the CDR3 reads TGTGCCAGCAGGCCGGGACTCAGCACAGATACGCAGTATTTT. This chain joins TRBV11-2 and TRBJ2-3; D perhaps matches TRBD2 (6 bases). The V and J ends lost 6 bases and 0 bases respectively, with 10 bases between them. Germline V gene lookup returns CDR1 SGHAT and CDR2 FQNNGV. This CDR3 has 14 amino acids.

The genes are TRBV19 and TRBJ2-2; D gene unclear. Trimming took 3 bases from V and 4 from J, leaving 9 bases between them. This CDR3 spans 14 amino acids. The germline V gene has CDR1 LNHDA and CDR2 SQIVND (reference sequence). In DNA form, the CDR3 reads TGTGCCAGTAGTATGGACCTATCCACCGGGGAGCTGTTTTTT. Encoded protein: CASSMDLSTGELFF.

This chain links TRBV27 with TRBJ1-1; D is unresolved. V lost 6 bases to trimming and J lost 1 base, with 15 bases between them. Germline V gene data show CDR1 as MNHEY and CDR2 as SMNVEV (reference sequence). The CDR3 sequence is 15 residues long. CDR3 region: CASRFKPTTNTEAFF. CDR3 nucleotides: TGTGCCAGCAGATTCAAACCGACAACGAACACTGAAGCTTTCTTT.

J is TRBJ1-4 and V is TRBV7-2; D gene ambiguous. This CDR3 is 15 amino acids long. V was trimmed by 5 bases and J by 0 bases, leaving 10 bases between them. Germline V gene sequence: CDR1 SGHTA, CDR2 FQGNSA. The CDR3 coding sequence is TGTGCCAGCAGCAAAGAGTCCACAACTAATGAAAAACTGTTTTTT. It yields the protein CASSKESTTNEKLFF.

The CDR3 nucleotides read TGTGCCAGCAGCTTACTTCCACAGAGATCCGAAAATTCACCCCTCCACTTT. This encodes CASSLLPQRSENSPLHF. The chain uses TRBV7-8 and TRBJ1-6; no definite D call. CDR1 SGHVS and CDR2 FQNEAQ come from the germline V gene. V was trimmed by 2 bases and J by 7 bases, leaving 18 bases between them. The CDR3 contains 17 residues.

V gene TRBV28 combines with J gene TRBJ2-3; D is perhaps TRBD2 (6 bases). The CDR3 spans 16 residues. Germline lookup yields CDR1 MDHEN and CDR2 SYDVKM. Trimming took off 7 bases at V and 4 bases at J, with 21 bases between the two ends. CDR3 loop: CASTDIRGDFSDTQYF. The CDR3 DNA follows: TGTGCCAGCACCGATATACGAGGGGACTTCTCAGATACGCAGTATTTT.

This chain connects TRBV4-1 to TRBJ2-5; 11 nucleotides line up with TRBD2. The CDR3 is 17 residues long. Germline trimming cut 1 base from V and 5 bases from J; bases unmatched to any gene: 9. Per the germline V gene, CDR1 is MGHRA and CDR2 is YSYEKL. The CDR3 protein is CASSQGATSGMHETQYF. The CDR3 DNA reads TGCGCCAGCAGCCAAGGGGCGACTAGCGGGATGCACGAGACCCAGTACTTC.

The chain joins TRBV21-1 to TRBJ2-7; TRBD2, as called in the table, went unchecked against the DNA. TRBV21-1 is deemed a pseudogene. This CDR3 contains 12 residues. CDR3 region: CASRPGRDEQYF. In nucleotides, the CDR3 is TGTGCCAGCAGGCCTGGGAGGGACGAGCAGTACTTC.

This clone is a singleton in its sample. The rearrangement links TRBV19 to TRBJ2-2; D is perhaps TRBD1 (6 bases). The V gene lost 7 bases and the J gene lost 4 bases, with 16 bases spanning the gap. Germline V gives CDR1 LNHDA, CDR2 SQIVND (reference sequence). The CDR3 spans 15 residues. The CDR3 protein is CASNAGVGATGELFF. The DNA of the CDR3 is TGTGCCAGTAACGCAGGGGTGGGGGCCACCGGGGAGCTGTTTTTT.

V gene TRBV7-9 combines with J gene TRBJ1-4; no clear D. The CDR3 has 15 residues. Trimming removed 2 bases at V and 7 bases at J, with 14 bases between. Germline V gives CDR1 SEHNR, CDR2 FQNEAQ (reference sequence). CDR3 nucleotides: TGTGCCAGCAGCTTATTCACACCCATGCGTGAAAAACTGTTTTTT. Protein sequence: CASSLFTPMREKLFF.

This rearrangement joins TRBV18 to TRBJ2-1; 8 bases fit TRBD1. The CDR3 runs to 12 residues. The V gene's germline CDR1 is KGHSH and CDR2 LQKENI. The junction had 2 bases not matched to a gene; V was cut back by 3 bases and J by 10 bases. The chain's CDR3 is CASSPGDREQFF. The CDR3 DNA follows: TGTGCCAGCTCACCCGGGGACAGGGAGCAGTTCTTC.

The rearrangement uses TRBV9 and TRBJ2-1; 8 nucleotides line up with TRBD2. The CDR3 covers 17 residues. With 3 bases clipped from V and 2 bases from J, the junction kept 10 bases outside the gene matches. CDR1 and CDR2 from the germline V gene are SGDLS and YYNGEE. CDR3 in amino acids: CASSGEISGMPYNEQFF. The CDR3 DNA reads as TGTGCCAGCAGCGGAGAGATTAGCGGGATGCCCTACAATGAGCAGTTCTTC.

The V call is TRBV7-8, the J call TRBJ2-4; tentative D call: TRBD2 (5 bases). From germline, CDR1 is SGHVS and CDR2 FQNEAQ. There are 16 residues in the CDR3. Trimming removed 4 bases from V and 6 bases from J, with 19 bases in between. The CDR3 is CASSSGPDRTVNIQYF. In DNA, the CDR3 is TGTGCCAGCAGCTCCGGACCCGATAGGACTGTAAACATTCAGTACTTC.

This chain uses TRBV7-9 with TRBJ2-7; a weak D match, TRBD2 (6 bases). The CDR3 is 12 residues long. Germline assignment: CDR1 SEHNR and CDR2 FQNEAQ (reference sequence). V dropped 0 bases and J dropped 6 bases, with 6 bases sitting between them. The CDR3 is CASSLAGGEQYF. Here the CDR3 DNA reads TGTGCCAGCAGCTTAGCCGGGGGCGAGCAGTACTTC.

The gene calls are TRBV3-1 (or the pseudogene TRBV3-2) and TRBJ1-4, with 8 bases lining up with TRBD1. Trimming took 4 bases from V and 6 from J; bases not matched to a gene: 4. The CDR3 contains 14 residues. Germline V gives CDR1 LGHDT, CDR2 YNNKEL (reference sequence). The CDR3 DNA is TGTGCCAGCAGCCTTCAGGGGGCTTATGAAAAACTGTTTTTT. Translation: CASSLQGAYEKLFF.

The chain joins TRBV11-2 to TRBJ2-1, with D perhaps TRBD1 or TRBD2 (5 bases each). Germline CDR1 is SGHAT and CDR2 is FQNNGV. Trimming stripped 2 bases from V and 9 bases from J, with 17 bases between. CDR3 length: 15 residues. CDR3 loop: CASSLSFQGVSEQFF. The CDR3 bases are TGTGCCAGCAGCTTATCATTTCAGGGAGTGAGTGAGCAGTTCTTC.

Worth noting for this clone: This sample includes further DNA sequences coding for the same CDR3. This chain links TRBV5-1 with TRBJ1-1; D may be TRBD1 (5 bases). The CDR3 length is 14 residues. Germline CDR1 reads SGHRS; CDR2 reads YFSETQ. The V and J ends lost 4 bases and 1 base respectively, with 11 bases between them. The CDR3 loop reads CASSRGTENTEAFF. In DNA, the CDR3 is TGCGCCAGCAGCCGAGGGACCGAGAACACTGAAGCTTTCTTT.

This clone was recorded a few times. A junction boundary mismatches the germline segment, possibly from a read error. The chain carries TRBV19 and TRBJ2-3, with 13 bases aligning to TRBD2. The CDR3 runs 16 residues. The germline V gene has CDR1 LNHDA and CDR2 SQIVND (reference sequence). CDR3 in amino acids: CASSLEGLAGTDTQYF. The CDR3 coding sequence is TGTGCCAGTAGTCTAGAGGGACTAGCGGGGACAGATACGCAGTATTTT.

V and J are TRBV29-1 and TRBJ1-1; the match to TRBD1 covers 10 bases. This CDR3 has 20 amino acids. The junction had 22 bases not matched to a gene; V was cut back by 4 bases and J by 2 bases. Per germline, CDR1 SQVTM and CDR2 ANQGSEA. The CDR3 protein is CSVGGKSRDRGFRANTEAFF. CDR3 nucleotide sequence: TGCAGCGTTGGAGGAAAAAGCCGGGACAGGGGATTCAGGGCAAACACTGAAGCTTTCTTT. Full variable domain (remainder filled in from reference TRBV29-1 and TRBJ1-1): SAVISQKPSRDICQRGTSLTIQCQVDSQVTMMFWYRQQPGQSLTLIATANQGSEATYESGFVIDKFPISRPNLTFSTLTVSNMSPEDSSIYLCSVGGKSRDRGFRANTEAFFGQGTRLTVV.

The chain has TRBV19 and TRBJ2-5, with D tentatively TRBD1 (5 bases). The germline V gene encodes CDR1 LNHDA and CDR2 SQIVND (reference sequence). The V end was cut by 7 bases, the J end by 5 bases, with 14 bases between. The CDR3 sequence is 13 residues long. The CDR3, as DNA: TGTGCCAGTAATTTCGGCAGGGCTGAGACCCAGTACTTC. Encoded protein: CASNFGRAETQYF.

The J gene is TRBJ2-7, the V gene TRBV7-9; D is possibly TRBD2 (6 bases). With 5 bases removed from V and 0 bases from J, the gap between germline ends came to 17 bases. The germline V gene has CDR1 SEHNR and CDR2 FQNEAQ (reference sequence). The CDR3 contains 16 residues. DNA for the CDR3: TGTGCCAGCAGCCTTCAAAGCGGGCATCCCTCCTACGAGCAGTACTTC. Protein sequence: CASSLQSGHPSYEQYF.

The V call is TRBV5-4, the J call TRBJ1-2; D is perhaps TRBD1 (5 bases). V was pared by 3 bases and J by 5 bases, with 14 bases between. Germline CDR1 SGHNT, CDR2 YYREEE (reference sequence). This CDR3 has 14 amino acids. For the CDR3, the DNA is TGTGCCAGCAGCTGGGACGGCGCAGGATATGGCTACACCTTC. Its translation is CASSWDGAGYGYTF.

By share, this clone counts as medium-sized. The rearrangement links TRBV18 to TRBJ1-2, with D perhaps TRBD1 (5 bases). The CDR3 totals 13 residues. Looked up from germline, CDR1 is KGHSH and CDR2 is LQKENI. Trimming took 2 bases from V and 7 from J, leaving 11 bases between them. Written as DNA, the CDR3 is TGTGCCAGCTCACCAGGGGCGGGAGGTGGCTACACCTTC. This codes for CASSPGAGGGYTF.

V gene TRBV10-3 combines with J gene TRBJ2-2; D ambiguous. Between the trimmed V and J ends, which lost 6 bases and 1 base, there was a span of 12 bases. Germline assignment: CDR1 ENHRY and CDR2 SYGVKD. CDR3 size: 15 residues. CDR3 sequence (DNA): TGTGCCATCAGACCCTTTGACGGGAACACCGGGGAGCTGTTTTTT. Protein sequence: CAIRPFDGNTGELFF.

This rearrangement joins TRBV27 to TRBJ2-3; D is unresolved. The V gene lost 5 bases and the J gene lost 0 bases, with 9 bases spanning the gap. CDR1 and CDR2 (germline): MNHEY, SMNVEV (reference sequence). The CDR3 length is 14 residues. The CDR3 nucleotides read TGTGCCAGCAGTCTGCTGGACAGCACAGATACGCAGTATTTT. Its protein product is CASSLLDSTDTQYF.